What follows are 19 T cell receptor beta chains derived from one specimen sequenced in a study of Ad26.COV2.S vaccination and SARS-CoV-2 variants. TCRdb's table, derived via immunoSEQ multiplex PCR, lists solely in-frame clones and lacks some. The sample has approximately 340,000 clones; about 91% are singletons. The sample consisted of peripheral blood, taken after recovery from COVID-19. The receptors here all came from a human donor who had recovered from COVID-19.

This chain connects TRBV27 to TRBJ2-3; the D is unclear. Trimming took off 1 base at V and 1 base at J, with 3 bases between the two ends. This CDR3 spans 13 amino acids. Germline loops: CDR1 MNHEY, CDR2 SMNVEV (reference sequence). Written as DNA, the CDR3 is TGTGCCAGCAGTTTATACGGCACAGATACGCAGTATTTT. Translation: CASSLYGTDTQYF.

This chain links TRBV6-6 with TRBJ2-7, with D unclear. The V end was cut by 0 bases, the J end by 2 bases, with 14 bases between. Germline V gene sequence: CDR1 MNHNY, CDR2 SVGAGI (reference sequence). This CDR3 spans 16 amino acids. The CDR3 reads CASSYSMPDRPYEQYF. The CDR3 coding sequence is TGTGCCAGCAGTTACTCGATGCCCGACCGACCCTACGAGCAGTACTTC.

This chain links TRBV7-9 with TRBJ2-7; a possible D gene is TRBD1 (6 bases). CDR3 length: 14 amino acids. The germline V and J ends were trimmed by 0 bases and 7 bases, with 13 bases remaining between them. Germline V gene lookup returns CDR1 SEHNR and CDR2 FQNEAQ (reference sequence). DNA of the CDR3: TGTGCCAGCAGCTTAGCAGGGGCGCAGGGGGAGCAGTACTTC. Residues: CASSLAGAQGEQYF.

Here the CDR3 DNA reads TGTGCCAGCAGTTTCGGACAGTTCTCCTACGAGCAGTACTTC. It translates to CASSFGQFSYEQYF. The chain employs TRBV27 and TRBJ2-7; the D gene is possibly TRBD1 (6 bases). The V gene's germline CDR1 is MNHEY and CDR2 SMNVEV (reference sequence). The CDR3 covers 14 residues. V lost 3 bases and J 0 bases, leaving 9 bases between the germline ends.

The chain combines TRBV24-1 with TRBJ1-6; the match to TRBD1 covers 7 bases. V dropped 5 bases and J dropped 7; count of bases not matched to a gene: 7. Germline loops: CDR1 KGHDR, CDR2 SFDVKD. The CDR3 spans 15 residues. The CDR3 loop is CATSAPGQKNSPLHF. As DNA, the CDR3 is TGTGCCACCAGTGCCCCGGGACAGAAGAATTCACCCCTCCACTTT.

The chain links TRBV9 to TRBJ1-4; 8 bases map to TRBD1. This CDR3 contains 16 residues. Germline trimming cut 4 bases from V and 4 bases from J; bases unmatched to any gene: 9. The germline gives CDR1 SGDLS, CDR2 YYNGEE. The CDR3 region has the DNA TGTGCCAGCAGCCCCTACAGGACAGGGTATAATGAAAAACTGTTTTTT. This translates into CASSPYRTGYNEKLFF.

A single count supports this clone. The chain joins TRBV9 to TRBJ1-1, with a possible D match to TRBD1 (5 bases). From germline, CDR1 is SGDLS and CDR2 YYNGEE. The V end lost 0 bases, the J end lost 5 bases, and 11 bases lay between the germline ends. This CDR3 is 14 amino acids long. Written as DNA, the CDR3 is TGTGCCAGCAGCGTAGGAGGGGTGGGGACTGAAGCTTTCTTT. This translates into CASSVGGVGTEAFF.

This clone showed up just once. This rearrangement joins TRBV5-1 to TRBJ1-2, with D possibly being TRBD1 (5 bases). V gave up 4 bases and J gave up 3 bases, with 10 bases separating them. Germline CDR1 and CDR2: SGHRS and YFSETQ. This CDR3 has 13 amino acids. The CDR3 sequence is CASSESGDYGYTF. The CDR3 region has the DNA TGCGCCAGCAGCGAGTCGGGGGACTATGGCTACACCTTC.

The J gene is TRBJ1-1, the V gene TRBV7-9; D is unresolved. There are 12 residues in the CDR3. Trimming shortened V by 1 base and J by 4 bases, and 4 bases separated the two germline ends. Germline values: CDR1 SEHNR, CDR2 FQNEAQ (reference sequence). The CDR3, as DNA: TGTGCCAGCAGCTTAGACTTCACTGAAGCTTTCTTT. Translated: CASSLDFTEAFF.

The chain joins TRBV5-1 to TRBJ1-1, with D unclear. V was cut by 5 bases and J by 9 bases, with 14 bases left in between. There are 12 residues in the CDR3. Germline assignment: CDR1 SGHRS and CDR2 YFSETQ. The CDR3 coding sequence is TGCGCCAGCAGTTCCGAGGGTTCTCAAGCTTTCTTT. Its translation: CASSSEGSQAFF.

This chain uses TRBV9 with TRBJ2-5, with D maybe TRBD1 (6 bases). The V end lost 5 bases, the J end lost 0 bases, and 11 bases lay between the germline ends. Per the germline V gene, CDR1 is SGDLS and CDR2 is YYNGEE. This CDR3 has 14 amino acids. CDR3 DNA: TGTGCCAGCAGTCGCAGGGACAACCAAGAGACCCAGTACTTC. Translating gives CASSRRDNQETQYF.

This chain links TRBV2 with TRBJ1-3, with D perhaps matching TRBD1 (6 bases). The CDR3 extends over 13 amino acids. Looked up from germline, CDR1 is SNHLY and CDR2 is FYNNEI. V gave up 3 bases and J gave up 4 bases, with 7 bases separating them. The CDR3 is CASSEGGGNTIYF. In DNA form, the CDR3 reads TGTGCCAGCAGTGAGGGGGGCGGAAACACCATATATTTT.

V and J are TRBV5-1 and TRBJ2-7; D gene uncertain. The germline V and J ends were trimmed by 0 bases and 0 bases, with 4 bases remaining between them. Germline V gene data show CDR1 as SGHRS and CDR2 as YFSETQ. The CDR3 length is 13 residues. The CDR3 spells CASSLGSSYEQYF. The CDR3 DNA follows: TGCGCCAGCAGCTTGGGGAGCTCCTACGAGCAGTACTTC. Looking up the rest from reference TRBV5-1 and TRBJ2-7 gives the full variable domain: KAGVTQTPRYLIKTRGQQVTLSCSPISGHRSVSWYQQTPGQGLQFLFEYFSETQRNKGNFPGRFSGRQFSNSRSEMNVSTLELGDSALYLCASSLGSSYEQYFGPGTRLTVT.

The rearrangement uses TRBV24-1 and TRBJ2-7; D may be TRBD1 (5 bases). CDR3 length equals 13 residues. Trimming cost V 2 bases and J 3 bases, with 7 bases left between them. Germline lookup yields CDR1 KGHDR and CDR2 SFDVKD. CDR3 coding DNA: TGTGCCACCAGTGATTCTGACAGCTACGAGCAGTACTTC. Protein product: CATSDSDSYEQYF.

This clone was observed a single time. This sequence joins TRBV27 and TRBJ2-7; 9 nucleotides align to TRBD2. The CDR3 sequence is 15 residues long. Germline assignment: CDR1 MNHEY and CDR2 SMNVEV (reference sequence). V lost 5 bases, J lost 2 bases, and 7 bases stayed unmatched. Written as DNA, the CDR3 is TGTGCCAGCAGTCTGGCGGCTAGCGGGACCTACGAGCAGTACTTC. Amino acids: CASSLAASGTYEQYF.

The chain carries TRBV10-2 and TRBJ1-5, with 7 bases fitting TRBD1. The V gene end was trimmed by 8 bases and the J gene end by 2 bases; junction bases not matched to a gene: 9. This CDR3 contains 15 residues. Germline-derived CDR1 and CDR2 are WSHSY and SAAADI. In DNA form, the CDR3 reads TGCGCCAGCGCCAAGGAGGGGGCTGGCAATCAGCCCCAGCATTTT. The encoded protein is CASAKEGAGNQPQHF.

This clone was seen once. This chain's CDR3 is CASSKTLVSEQFF. In DNA form, the CDR3 reads TGTGCCAGCAGTAAAACACTAGTGAGTGAGCAGTTCTTC. The chain recombines TRBV6-4 with TRBJ2-1, with a weak D call TRBD2 (5 bases). The CDR3 has 13 amino acids. Trimming removed 5 bases from V and 9 bases from J, with 14 bases in between. The germline V gene encodes CDR1 MRHNA and CDR2 SNTAGT.

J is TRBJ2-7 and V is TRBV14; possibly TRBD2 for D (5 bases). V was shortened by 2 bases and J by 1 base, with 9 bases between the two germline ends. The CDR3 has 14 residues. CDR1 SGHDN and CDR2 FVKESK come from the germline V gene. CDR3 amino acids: CASSQTGVSYEQYF. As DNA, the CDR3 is TGTGCCAGCAGCCAAACCGGGGTTTCCTACGAGCAGTACTTC.

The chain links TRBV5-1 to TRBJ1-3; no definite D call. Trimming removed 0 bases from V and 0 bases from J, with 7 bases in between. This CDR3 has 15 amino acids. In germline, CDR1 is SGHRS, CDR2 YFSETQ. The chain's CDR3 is CASSLGANSGNTIYF. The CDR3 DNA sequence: TGCGCCAGCAGCTTGGGAGCGAACTCTGGAAACACCATATATTTT.